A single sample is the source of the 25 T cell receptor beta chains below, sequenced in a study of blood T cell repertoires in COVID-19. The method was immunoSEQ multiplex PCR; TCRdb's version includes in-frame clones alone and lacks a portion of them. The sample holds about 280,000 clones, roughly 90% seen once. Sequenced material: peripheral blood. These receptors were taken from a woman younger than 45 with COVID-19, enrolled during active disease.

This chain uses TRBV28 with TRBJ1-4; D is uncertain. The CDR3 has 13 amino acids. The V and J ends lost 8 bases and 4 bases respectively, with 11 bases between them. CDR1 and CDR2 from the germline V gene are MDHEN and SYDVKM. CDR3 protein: CASDGAYNEKLFF. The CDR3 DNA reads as TGTGCCAGCGACGGAGCCTATAATGAAAAACTGTTTTTT. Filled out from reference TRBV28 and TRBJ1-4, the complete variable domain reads DVKVTQSSRYLVKRTGEKVFLECVQDMDHENMFWYRQDPGLGLRLIYFSYDVKMKEKGDIPEGYSVSREKKERFSLILESASTNQTSMYLCASDGAYNEKLFFGSGTQLSVL.

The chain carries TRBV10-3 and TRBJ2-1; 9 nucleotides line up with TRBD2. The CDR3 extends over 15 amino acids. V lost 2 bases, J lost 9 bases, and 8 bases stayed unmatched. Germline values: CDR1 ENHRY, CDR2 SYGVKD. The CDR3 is CAISEGGRAGGEQFF. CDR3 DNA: TGTGCCATCAGTGAGGGCGGGAGGGCCGGTGGTGAGCAGTTCTTC.

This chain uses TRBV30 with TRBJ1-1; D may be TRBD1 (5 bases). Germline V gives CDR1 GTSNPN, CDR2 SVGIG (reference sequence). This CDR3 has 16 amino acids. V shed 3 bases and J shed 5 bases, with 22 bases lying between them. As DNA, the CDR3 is TGTGCCTGGAGGAGGGCGTGGGGCCGGGAGGGAACTGAAGCTTTCTTT. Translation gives CAWRRAWGREGTEAFF.

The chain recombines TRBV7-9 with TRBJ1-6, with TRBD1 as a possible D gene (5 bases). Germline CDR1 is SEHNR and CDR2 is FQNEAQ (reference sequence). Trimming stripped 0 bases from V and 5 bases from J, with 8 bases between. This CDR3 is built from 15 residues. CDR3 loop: CASSLAGADNSPLHF. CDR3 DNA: TGTGCCAGCAGCTTAGCAGGGGCCGATAATTCACCCCTCCACTTT.

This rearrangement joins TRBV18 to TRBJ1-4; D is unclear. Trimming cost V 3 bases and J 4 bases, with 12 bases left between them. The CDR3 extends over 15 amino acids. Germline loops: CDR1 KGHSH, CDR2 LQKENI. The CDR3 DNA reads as TGTGCCAGCTCACCCAGAGGCGGGCGTAATGAAAAACTGTTTTTT. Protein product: CASSPRGGRNEKLFF.

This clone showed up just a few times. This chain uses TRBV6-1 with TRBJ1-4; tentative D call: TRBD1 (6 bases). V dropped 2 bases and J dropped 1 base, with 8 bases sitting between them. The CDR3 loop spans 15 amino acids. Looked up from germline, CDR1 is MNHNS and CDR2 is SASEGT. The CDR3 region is CASSELQGTNEKLFF. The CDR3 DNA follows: TGTGCCAGCAGTGAACTACAGGGAACTAATGAAAAACTGTTTTTT.

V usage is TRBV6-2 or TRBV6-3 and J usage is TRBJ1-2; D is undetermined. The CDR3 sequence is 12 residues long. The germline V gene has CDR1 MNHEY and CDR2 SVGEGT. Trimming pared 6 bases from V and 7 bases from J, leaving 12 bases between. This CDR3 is CASSPNGLGYTF. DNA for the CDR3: TGTGCCAGCAGCCCCAATGGCCTTGGCTACACCTTC.

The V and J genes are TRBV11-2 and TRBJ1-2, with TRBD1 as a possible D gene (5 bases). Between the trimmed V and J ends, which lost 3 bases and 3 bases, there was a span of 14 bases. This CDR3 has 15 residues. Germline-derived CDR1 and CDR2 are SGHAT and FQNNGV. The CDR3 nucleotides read TGTGCCAGCAGCTTCCCAGGGAACCCACACTATGGCTACACCTTC. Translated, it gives CASSFPGNPHYGYTF.

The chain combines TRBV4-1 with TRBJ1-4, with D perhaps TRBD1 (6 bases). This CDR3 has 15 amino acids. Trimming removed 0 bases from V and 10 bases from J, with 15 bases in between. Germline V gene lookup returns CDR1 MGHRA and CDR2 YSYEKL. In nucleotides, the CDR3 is TGCGCCAGCAGCCAAGATCCGGCAGGGGATGGAAAACTGTTTTTT. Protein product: CASSQDPAGDGKLFF.

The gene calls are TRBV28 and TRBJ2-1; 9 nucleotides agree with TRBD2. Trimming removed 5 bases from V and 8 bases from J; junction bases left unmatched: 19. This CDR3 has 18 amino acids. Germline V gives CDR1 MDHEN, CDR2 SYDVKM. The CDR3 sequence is CASSPRRLAGGPGHEQFF. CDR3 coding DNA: TGTGCCAGCAGTCCCCGCCGGTTGGCGGGAGGGCCGGGGCATGAGCAGTTCTTC.

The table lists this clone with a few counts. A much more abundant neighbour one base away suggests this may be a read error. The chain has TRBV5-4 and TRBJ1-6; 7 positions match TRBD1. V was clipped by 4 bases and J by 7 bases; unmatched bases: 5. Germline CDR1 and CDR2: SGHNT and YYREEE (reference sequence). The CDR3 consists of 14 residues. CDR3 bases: TGTGCCAGCAGCACACAGGGGAGGAATTCACCCCTCCACTTT. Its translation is CASSTQGRNSPLHF.

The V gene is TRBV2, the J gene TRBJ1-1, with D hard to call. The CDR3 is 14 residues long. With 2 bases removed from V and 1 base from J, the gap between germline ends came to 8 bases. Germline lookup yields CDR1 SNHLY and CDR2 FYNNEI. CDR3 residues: CASSEWATNTEAFF. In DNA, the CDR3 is TGTGCCAGCAGTGAATGGGCCACGAACACTGAAGCTTTCTTT.

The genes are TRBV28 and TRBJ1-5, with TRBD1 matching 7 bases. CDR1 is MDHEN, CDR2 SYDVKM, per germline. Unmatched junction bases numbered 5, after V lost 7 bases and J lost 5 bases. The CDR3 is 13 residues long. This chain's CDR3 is CASNRDRDQPQHF. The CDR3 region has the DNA TGTGCCAGCAACCGGGACAGAGATCAGCCCCAGCATTTT.

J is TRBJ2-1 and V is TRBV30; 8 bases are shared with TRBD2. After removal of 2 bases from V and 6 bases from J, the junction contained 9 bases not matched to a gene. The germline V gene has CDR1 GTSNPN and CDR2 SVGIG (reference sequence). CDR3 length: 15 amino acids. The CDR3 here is CAWSTRGGIGNEQFF. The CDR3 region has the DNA TGTGCCTGGAGTACCCGGGGGGGGATTGGCAATGAGCAGTTCTTC.

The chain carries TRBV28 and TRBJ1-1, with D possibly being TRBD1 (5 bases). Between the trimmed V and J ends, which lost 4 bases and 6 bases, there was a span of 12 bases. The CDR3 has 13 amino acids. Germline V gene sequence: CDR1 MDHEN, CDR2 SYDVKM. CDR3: CASSYLQGSEAFF. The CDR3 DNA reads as TGTGCCAGCAGTTACCTGCAGGGCTCTGAAGCTTTCTTT.

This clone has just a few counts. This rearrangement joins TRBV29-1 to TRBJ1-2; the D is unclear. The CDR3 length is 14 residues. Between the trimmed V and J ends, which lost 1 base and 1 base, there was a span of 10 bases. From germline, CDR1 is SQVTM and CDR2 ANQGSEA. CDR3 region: CSVEVGHLNYGYTF. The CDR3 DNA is TGCAGCGTTGAAGTTGGGCACCTTAACTATGGCTACACCTTC.

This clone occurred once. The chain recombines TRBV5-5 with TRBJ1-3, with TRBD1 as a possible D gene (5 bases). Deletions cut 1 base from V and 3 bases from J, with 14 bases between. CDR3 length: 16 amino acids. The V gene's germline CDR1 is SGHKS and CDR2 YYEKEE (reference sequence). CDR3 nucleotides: TGTGCCAGCAGCTTGATTTCAGGGTTCTTTGGAAACACCATATATTTT. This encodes CASSLISGFFGNTIYF.

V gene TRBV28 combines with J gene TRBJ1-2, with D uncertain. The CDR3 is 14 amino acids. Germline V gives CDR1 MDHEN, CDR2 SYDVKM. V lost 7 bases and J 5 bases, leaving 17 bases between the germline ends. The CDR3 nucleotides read TGTGCCAGCAATCCGGGAACAGCCCCATATGGCTACACCTTC. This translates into CASNPGTAPYGYTF.

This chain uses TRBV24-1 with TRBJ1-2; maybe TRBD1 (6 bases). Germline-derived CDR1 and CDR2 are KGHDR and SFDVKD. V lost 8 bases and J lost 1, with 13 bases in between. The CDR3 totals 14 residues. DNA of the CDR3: TGTGCCACCAAGCCTGGGGGCGATAACTATGGCTACACCTTC. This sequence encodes CATKPGGDNYGYTF.

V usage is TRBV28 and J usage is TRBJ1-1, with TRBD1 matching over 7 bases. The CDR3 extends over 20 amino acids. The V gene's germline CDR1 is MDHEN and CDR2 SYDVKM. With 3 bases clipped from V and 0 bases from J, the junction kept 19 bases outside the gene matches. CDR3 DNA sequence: TGTGCCAGCAGTTTTAACTCCCCGGGAGTGGGACAGTTCATGAACACTGAAGCTTTCTTT. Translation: CASSFNSPGVGQFMNTEAFF.

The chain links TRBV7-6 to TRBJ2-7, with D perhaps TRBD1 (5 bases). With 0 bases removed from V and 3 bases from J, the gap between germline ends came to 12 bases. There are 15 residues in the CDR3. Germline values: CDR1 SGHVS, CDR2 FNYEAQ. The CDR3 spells CASSLAQGRDYEQYF. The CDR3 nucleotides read TGTGCCAGCAGCTTAGCCCAGGGTAGGGACTACGAGCAGTACTTC.

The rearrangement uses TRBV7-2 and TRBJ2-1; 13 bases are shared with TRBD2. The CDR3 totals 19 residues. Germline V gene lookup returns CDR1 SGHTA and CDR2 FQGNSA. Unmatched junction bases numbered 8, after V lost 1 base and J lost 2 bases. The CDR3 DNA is TGTGCCAGCAGCTTAGGTTTTCGGACTAGCGGGAGTCCCTACAATGAGCAGTTCTTC. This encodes CASSLGFRTSGSPYNEQFF.

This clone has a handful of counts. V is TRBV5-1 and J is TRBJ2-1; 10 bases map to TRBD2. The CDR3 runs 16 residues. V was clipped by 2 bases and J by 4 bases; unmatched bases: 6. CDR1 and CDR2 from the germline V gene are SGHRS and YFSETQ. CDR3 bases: TGCGCCAGCAGCTTACTCCCTAGCGGGGGTTACAATGAGCAGTTCTTC. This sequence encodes CASSLLPSGGYNEQFF.

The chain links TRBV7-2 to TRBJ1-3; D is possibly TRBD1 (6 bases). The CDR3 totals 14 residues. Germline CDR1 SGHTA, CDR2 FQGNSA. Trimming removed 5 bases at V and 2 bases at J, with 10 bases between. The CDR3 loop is CASSVQGPGNTIYF. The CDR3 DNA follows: TGTGCCAGCAGCGTACAGGGTCCTGGAAACACCATATATTTT.

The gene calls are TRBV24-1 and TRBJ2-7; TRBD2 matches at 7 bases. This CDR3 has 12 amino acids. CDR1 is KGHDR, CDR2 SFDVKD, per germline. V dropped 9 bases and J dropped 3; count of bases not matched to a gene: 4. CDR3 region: CATSGGGYEQYF. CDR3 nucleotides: TGTGCCACCTCGGGGGGAGGCTACGAGCAGTACTTC.